Listed below are T cell receptor beta chains from one sample, sequenced in a study of T cells in Graves' hyperthyroidism and ophthalmopathy. Using its own MiXCR run on the multiplex PCR reads, TCRdb lists one record per CDR3 protein. The sample lists a few hundred thousand distinct CDR3 sequences; about 15% were seen once. Sequenced material: blood. The source is a woman aged 25 to 39 with Graves' hyperthyroidism. The CDR3 runs from the conserved cysteine through the conserved F or W. The D gene is left open where the match is weak. Some rows mark clone size as missing; the rest say once, few, many or name a class of expanded clone.

size: many
D: .
V: TRBV7-7
J: TRBJ2-5
DNA: TGTGCTAGCAGCTTATTAGGGGGGCGCGGGGAGACCCAGTACTTC
CDR3: CASSLLGGRGETQYF

size: many
D: .
V: TRBV3-1
J: TRBJ2-3
DNA: TGTGCCAGCAGCCAAGACAAACTAGCACCCGGAAGGCACATTACGCAGTATTTT
CDR3: CASSQDKLAPGRHITQYF

size: many
D: .
V: TRBV5-1
J: TRBJ2-7
DNA: TGCGCCAGCAGCTTCGGGGGTGACAGGGTAATCTACGAGCAGTACTTC
CDR3: CASSFGGDRVIYEQYF

size: many
D: .
V: TRBV28
J: TRBJ2-5
DNA: TGTGCCAGCAGTTTTCTCGGGGGAGAGACCCAGTACTTC
CDR3: CASSFLGGETQYF

size: few
D: TRBD1
V: TRBV25-1
J: TRBJ1-6
DNA: TGTGCCAGCAGAGAAACAACAGGGGCGGGAAATTCACCCCTCCACTTT
CDR3: CASRETTGAGNSPLHF

size: .
D: TRBD1
V: TRBV4-1
J: TRBJ1-1
DNA: TGCGCCAGCAGCCCGCTGGGACAGACGAACACTGAAGCTTTCTTT
CDR3: CASSPLGQTNTEAFF

size: many
D: TRBD2
V: TRBV4-2
J: TRBJ2-7
DNA: TGTGCCAGCAGCCAAAGTACTAGCGGGAGGCAGGACGAGCAGTACTTC
CDR3: CASSQSTSGRQDEQYF

size: few
D: .
V: TRBV10-3
J: TRBJ2-1
DNA: TGTGCCATCAGTGAGTCCCCCGAGAGGGATGAGCAGTTCTTC
CDR3: CAISESPERDEQFF

size: .
D: .
V: TRBV7-9
J: TRBJ1-5
DNA: TGTGCCAGCAGCCCCCTTTTACAGCCCCAGCATTTT
CDR3: CASSPLLQPQHF

size: few
D: TRBD2
V: TRBV9
J: TRBJ2-5
DNA: TGTGCCAGCAGCGTAGCTACGGGGACTAGCGGGCAAGAGACCCAGTACTTC
CDR3: CASSVATGTSGQETQYF

size: many
D: .
V: TRBV7-3
J: TRBJ2-1
DNA: TGTGCCAGCAGCCGAGGGAGAGGGGCCTACAATGAGCAGTTCTTC
CDR3: CASSRGRGAYNEQFF

size: .
D: .
V: TRBV25-1
J: TRBJ2-7
DNA: TGTGCCAGCAGTGAGAGTCTGGCGGCATACTACGAGCAGTACTTC
CDR3: CASSESLAAYYEQYF

size: .
D: .
V: TRBV10-1
J: TRBJ2-1
DNA: TGCGCCAGCAGTGAGAGTCAACAGGGATATTACAATGAGCGGTTCTTC
CDR3: CASSESQQGYYNERFF